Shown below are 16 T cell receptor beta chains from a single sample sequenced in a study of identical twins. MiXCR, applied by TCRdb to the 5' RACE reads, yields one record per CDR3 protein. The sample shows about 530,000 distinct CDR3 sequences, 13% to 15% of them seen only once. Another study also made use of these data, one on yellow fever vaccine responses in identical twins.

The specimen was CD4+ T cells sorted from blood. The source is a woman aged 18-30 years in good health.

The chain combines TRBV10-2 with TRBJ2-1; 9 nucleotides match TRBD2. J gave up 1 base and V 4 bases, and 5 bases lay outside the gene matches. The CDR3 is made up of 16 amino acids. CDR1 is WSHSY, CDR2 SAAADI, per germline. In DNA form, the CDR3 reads TGCGCCAGCAGTGTGACTAGCGGAAAATCCTACAATGAGCAGTTCTTC. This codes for CASSVTSGKSYNEQFF.

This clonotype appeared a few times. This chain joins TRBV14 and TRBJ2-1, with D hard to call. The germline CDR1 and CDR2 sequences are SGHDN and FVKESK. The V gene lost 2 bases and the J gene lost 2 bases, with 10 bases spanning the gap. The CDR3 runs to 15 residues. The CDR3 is CASSQFLRTYNEQFF. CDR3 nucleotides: TGTGCCAGCAGCCAATTTCTCCGAACCTACAATGAGCAGTTCTTC.

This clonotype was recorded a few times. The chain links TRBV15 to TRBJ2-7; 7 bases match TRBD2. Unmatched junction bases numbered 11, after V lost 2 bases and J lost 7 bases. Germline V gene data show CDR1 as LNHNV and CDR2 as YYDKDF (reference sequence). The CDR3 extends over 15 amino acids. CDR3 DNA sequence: TGTGCCACCAGCAGATCGCGCGGGACTACTACGGAGCAGTACTTC. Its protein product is CATSRSRGTTTEQYF.

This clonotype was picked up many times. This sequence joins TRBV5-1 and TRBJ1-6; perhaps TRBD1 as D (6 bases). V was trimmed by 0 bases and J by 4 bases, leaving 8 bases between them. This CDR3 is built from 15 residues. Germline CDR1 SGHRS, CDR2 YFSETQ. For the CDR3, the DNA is TGCGCCAGCAGCTTGGATGGACAGTATAATTCACCCCTCCACTTT. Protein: CASSLDGQYNSPLHF.

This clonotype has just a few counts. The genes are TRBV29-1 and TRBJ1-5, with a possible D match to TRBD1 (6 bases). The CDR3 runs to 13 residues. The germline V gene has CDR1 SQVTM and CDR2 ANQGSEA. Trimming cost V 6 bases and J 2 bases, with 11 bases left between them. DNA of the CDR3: TGCAGCGTAGGGGGGCCGGGCAATCAGCCCCAGCATTTT. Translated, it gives CSVGGPGNQPQHF.

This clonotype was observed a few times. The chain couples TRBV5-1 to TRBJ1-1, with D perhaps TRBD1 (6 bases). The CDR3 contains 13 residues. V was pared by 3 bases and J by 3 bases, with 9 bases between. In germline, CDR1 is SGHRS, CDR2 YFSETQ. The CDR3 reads CASSWRGDTEAFF. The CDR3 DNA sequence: TGCGCCAGCAGCTGGAGGGGGGACACTGAAGCTTTCTTT. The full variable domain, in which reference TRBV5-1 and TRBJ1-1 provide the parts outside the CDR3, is KAGVTQTPRYLIKTRGQQVTLSCSPISGHRSVSWYQQTPGQGLQFLFEYFSETQRNKGNFPGRFSGRQFSNSRSEMNVSTLELGDSALYLCASSWRGDTEAFFGQGTRLTVV.

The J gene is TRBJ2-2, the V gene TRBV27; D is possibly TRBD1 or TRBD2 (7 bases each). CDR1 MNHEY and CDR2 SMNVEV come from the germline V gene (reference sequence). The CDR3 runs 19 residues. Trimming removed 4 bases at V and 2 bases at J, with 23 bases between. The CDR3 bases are TGTGCCAGCAGTTCCCTACTCCCGGGACAGCGGGGTAACACCGGGGAGCTGTTTTTT. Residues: CASSSLLPGQRGNTGELFF.

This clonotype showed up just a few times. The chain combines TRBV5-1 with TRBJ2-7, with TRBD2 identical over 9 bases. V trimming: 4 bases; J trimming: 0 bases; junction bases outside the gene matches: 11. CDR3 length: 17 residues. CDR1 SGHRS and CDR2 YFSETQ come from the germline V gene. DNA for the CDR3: TGCGCCAGCAGCGCTGCCATGGGACTAGCCCGCTCCTACGAGCAGTACTTC. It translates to CASSAAMGLARSYEQYF. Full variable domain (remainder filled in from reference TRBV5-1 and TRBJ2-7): KAGVTQTPRYLIKTRGQQVTLSCSPISGHRSVSWYQQTPGQGLQFLFEYFSETQRNKGNFPGRFSGRQFSNSRSEMNVSTLELGDSALYLCASSAAMGLARSYEQYFGPGTRLTVT.

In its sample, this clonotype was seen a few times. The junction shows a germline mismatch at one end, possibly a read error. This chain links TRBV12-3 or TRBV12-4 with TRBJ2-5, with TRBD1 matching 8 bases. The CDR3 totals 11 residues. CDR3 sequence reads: CASSTRTGSHF. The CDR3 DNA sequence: TGTGCCAGCAGTACTCGGACAGGGTCCCACTTC.

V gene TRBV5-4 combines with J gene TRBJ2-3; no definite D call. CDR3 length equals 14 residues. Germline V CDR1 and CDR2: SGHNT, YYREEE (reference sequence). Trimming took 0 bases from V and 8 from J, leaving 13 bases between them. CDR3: CASSLVTVPGTQYF. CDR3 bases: TGTGCCAGCAGCTTGGTGACGGTCCCAGGTACGCAGTATTTT.

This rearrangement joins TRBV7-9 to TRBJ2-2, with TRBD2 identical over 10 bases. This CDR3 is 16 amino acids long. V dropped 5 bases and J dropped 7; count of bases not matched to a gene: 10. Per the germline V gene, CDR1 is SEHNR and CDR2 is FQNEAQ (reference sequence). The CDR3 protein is CASSTQRGGSDGELFF. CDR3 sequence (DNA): TGTGCCAGCAGCACCCAGCGGGGGGGATCAGACGGGGAGCTGTTTTTT.

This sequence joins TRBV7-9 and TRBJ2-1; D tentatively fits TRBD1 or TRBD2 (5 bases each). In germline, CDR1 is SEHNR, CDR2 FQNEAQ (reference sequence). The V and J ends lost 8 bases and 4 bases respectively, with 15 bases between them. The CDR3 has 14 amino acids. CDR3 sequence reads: CASLAGTPYNEQFF. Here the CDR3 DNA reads TGTGCCAGCCTGGCCGGGACCCCTTACAATGAGCAGTTCTTC. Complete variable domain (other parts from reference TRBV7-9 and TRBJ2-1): DTGVSQNPRHKITKRGQNVTFRCDPISEHNRLYWYRQTLGQGPEFLTYFQNEAQLEKSRLLSDRFSAERPKGSFSTLEIQRTEQGDSAMYLCASLAGTPYNEQFFGPGTRLTVL.

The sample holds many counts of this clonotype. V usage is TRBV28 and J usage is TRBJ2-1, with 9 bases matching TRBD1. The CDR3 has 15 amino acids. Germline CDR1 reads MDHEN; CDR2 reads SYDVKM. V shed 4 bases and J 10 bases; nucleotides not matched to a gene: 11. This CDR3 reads CASSSPGQGINEQFF. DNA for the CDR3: TGTGCCAGCAGTTCACCGGGACAGGGAATTAACGAGCAGTTCTTC. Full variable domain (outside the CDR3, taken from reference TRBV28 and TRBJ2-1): DVKVTQSSRYLVKRTGEKVFLECVQDMDHENMFWYRQDPGLGLRLIYFSYDVKMKEKGDIPEGYSVSREKKERFSLILESASTNQTSMYLCASSSPGQGINEQFFGPGTRLTVL.

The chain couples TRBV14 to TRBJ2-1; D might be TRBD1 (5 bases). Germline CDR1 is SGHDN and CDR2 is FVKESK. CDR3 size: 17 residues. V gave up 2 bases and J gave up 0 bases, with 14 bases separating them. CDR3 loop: CASSQRGMPGSYNEQFF. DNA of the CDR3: TGTGCCAGCAGCCAAAGGGGAATGCCGGGCTCCTACAATGAGCAGTTCTTC. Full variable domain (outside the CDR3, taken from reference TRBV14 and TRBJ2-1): EAGVTQFPSHSVIEKGQTVTLRCDPISGHDNLYWYRRVMGKEIKFLLHFVKESKQDESGMPNNRFLAERTGGTYSTLKVQPAELEDSGVYFCASSQRGMPGSYNEQFFGPGTRLTVL.

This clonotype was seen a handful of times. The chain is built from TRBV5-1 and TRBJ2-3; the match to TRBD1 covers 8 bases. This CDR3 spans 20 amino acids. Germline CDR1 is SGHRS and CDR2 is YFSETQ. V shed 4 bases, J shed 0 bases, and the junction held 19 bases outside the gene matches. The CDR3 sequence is CASSPALDREQYASTDTQYF. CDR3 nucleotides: TGCGCCAGCAGCCCAGCTCTGGACAGGGAACAATACGCTAGCACAGATACGCAGTATTTT.

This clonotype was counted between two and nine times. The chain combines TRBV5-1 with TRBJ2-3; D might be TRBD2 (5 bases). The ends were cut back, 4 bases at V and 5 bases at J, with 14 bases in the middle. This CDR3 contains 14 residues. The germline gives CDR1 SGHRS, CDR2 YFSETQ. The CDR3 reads CASSAGPAEDTQYF. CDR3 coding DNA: TGCGCCAGCAGCGCGGGTCCTGCCGAAGATACGCAGTATTTT.